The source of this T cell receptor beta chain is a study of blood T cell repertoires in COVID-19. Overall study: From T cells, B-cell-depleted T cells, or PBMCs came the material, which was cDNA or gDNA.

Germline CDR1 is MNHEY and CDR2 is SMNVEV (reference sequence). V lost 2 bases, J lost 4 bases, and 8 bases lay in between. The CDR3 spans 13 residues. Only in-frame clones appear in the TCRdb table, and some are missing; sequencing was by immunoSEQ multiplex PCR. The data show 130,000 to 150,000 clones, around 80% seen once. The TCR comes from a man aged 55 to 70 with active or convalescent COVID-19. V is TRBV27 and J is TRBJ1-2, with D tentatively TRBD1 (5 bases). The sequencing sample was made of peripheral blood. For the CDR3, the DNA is TGTGCCAGCAGTTTAGGCAGGGCCTATGGCTACACCTTC. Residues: CASSLGRAYGYTF.